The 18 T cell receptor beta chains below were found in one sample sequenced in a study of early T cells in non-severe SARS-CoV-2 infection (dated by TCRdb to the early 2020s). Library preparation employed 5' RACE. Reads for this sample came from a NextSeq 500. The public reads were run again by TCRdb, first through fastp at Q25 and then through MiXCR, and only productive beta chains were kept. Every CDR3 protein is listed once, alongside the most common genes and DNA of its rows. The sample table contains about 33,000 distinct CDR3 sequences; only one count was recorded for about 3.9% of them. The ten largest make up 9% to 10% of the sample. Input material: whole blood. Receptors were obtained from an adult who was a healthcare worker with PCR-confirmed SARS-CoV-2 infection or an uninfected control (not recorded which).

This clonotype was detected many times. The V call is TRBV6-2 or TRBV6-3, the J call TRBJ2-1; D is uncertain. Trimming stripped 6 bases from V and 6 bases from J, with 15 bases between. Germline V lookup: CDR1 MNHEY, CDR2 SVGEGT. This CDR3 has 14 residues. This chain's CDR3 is CASRWSTPGNEQFF. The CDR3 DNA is TGTGCCAGCAGATGGTCAACCCCAGGCAATGAGCAGTTCTTC.

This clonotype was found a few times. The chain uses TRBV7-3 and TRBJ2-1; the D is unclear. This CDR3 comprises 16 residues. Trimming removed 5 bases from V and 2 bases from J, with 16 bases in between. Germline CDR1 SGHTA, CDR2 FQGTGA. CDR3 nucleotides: TGTGCCAGCAGCCCCTACCGGACGGATGCCTACAATGAGCAGTTCTTC. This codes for CASSPYRTDAYNEQFF.

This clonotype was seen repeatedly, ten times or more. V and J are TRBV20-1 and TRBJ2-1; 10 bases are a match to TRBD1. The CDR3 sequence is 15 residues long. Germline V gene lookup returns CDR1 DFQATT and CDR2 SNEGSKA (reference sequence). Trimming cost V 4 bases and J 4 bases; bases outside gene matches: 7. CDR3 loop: CSANRMDRGYNEQFF. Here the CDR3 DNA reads TGCAGTGCTAATAGGATGGACAGGGGGTACAATGAGCAGTTCTTC.

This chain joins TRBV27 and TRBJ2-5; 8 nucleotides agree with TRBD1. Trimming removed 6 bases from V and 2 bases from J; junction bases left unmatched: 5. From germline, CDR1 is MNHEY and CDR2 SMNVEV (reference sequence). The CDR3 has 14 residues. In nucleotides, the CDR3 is TGTGCCAGCAGGGTCGGACAGGGTCAAGAGACCCAGTACTTC. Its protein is CASRVGQGQETQYF.

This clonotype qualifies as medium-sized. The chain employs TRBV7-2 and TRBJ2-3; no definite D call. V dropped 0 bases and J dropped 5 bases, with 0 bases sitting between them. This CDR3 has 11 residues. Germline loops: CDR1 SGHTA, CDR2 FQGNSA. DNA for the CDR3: TGTGCCAGCAGCTTAGCAGATACGCAGTATTTT. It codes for CASSLADTQYF.

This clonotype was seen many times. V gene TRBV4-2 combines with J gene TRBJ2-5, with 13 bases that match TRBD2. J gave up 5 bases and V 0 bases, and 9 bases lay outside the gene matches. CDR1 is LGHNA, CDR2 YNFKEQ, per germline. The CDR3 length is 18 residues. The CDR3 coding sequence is TGTGCCAGCAGCCAAGAACTAGCGGGAGGGCCAGAGACTGAGACCCAGTACTTC. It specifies CASSQELAGGPETETQYF.

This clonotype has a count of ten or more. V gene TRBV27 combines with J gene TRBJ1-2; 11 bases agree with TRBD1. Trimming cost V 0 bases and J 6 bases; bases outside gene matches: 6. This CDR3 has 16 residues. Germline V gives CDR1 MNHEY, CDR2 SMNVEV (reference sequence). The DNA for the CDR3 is TGTGCCAGCAGTTTATCCCCGGGACAGGGGGTGAATGGCTACACCTTC. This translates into CASSLSPGQGVNGYTF.

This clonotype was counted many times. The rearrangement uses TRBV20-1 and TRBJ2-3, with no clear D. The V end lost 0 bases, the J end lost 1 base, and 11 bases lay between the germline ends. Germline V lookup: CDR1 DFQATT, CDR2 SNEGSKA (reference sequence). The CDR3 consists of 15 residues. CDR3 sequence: CSARDPRQGTDTQYF. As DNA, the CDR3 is TGCAGTGCTAGAGATCCCCGGCAGGGCACAGATACGCAGTATTTT.

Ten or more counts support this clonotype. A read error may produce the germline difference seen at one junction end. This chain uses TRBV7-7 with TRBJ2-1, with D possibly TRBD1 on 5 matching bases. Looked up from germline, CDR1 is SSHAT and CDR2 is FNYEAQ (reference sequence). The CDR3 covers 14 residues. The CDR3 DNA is TGTGCTAGCAGCCCATCGGACAATCACAATGAGCAGTTCTTC. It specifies CASSPSDNHNEQFF.

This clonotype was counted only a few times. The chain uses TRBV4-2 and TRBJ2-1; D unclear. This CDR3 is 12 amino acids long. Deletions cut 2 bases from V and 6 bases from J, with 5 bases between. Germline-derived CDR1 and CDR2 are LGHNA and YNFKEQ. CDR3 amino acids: CASSQWANEQFF. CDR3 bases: TGTGCCAGCAGCCAATGGGCCAATGAGCAGTTCTTC.

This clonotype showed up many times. CDR3 in amino acids: CAITPESRGTEAFF. Written as DNA, the CDR3 is TGTGCCATCACCCCTGAATCCCGGGGCACTGAAGCTTTCTTT. The V and J genes are TRBV10-3 and TRBJ1-1, with D hard to call. Germline V CDR1 and CDR2: ENHRY, SYGVKD. The CDR3 extends over 14 amino acids. Between the trimmed V and J ends, which lost 7 bases and 4 bases, there was a span of 16 bases.

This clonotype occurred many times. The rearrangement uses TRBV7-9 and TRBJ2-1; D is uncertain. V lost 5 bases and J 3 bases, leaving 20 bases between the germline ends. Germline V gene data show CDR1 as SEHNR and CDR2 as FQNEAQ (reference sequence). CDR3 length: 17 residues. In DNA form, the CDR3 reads TGTGCCAGCAGCCTCGTTCGGGCCAATCCTATCTACAATGAGCAGTTCTTC. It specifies CASSLVRANPIYNEQFF. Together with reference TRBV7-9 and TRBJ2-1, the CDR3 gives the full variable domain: DTGVSQNPRHKITKRGQNVTFRCDPISEHNRLYWYRQTLGQGPEFLTYFQNEAQLEKSRLLSDRFSAERPKGSFSTLEIQRTEQGDSAMYLCASSLVRANPIYNEQFFGPGTRLTVL.

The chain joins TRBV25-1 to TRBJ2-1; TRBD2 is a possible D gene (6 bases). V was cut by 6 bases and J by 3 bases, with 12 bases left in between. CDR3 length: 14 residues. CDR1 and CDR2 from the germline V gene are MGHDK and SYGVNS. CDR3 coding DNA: TGTGCCAGCAGATACGGCGGGAACTACAATGAGCAGTTCTTC. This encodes CASRYGGNYNEQFF.

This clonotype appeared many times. CDR3 nucleotides: TGCAGCGTTGTGTCCCCCGCCCCAACTAGCGGGAGAACCTACGAGCAGTACGTC. Protein product: CSVVSPAPTSGRTYEQYV. This sequence joins TRBV29-1 and TRBJ2-7; 11 bases match TRBD2. This CDR3 contains 18 residues. From germline, CDR1 is SQVTM and CDR2 ANQGSEA. Unmatched junction bases numbered 16, after V lost 4 bases and J lost 2 bases.

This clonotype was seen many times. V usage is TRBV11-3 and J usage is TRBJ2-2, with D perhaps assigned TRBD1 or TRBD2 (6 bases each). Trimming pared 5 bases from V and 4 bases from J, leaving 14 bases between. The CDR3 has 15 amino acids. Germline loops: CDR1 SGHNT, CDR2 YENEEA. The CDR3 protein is CASSPGAGLTGELFF. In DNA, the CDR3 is TGTGCCAGCAGCCCAGGGGCGGGACTCACCGGGGAGCTGTTTTTT.

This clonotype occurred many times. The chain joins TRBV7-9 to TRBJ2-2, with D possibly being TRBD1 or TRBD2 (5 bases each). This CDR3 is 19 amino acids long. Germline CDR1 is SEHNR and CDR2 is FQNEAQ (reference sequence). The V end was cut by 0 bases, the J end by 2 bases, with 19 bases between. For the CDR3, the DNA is TGTGCCAGCAGCTTAGCACGGGGTGGCAGGGTCGCAAACACCGGGGAGCTGTTTTTT. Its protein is CASSLARGGRVANTGELFF.

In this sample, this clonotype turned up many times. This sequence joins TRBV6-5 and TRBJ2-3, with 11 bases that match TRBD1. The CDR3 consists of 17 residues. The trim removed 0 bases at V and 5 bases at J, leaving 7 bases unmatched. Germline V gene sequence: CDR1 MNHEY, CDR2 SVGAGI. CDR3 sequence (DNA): TGTGCCAGCAGTTACTCGCCCCCGGGACAGGGGGAAGATACGCAGTATTTT. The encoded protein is CASSYSPPGQGEDTQYF.

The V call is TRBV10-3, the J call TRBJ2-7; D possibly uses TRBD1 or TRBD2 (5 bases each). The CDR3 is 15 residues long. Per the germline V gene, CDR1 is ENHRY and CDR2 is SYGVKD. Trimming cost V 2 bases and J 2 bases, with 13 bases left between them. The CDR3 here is CAISEDTRGAYEQYF. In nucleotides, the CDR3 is TGTGCCATCAGTGAGGATACTAGGGGCGCCTACGAGCAGTACTTC.